This T cell receptor (beta chain) was sequenced in a study of T-cell reconstitution after alpha-beta-depleted transplantation in children. This clonotype was counted between two and nine times. TCRbeta library preparation incorporated unique molecular identifiers. Using its own MiXCR run on the PCR reads, TCRdb lists one record per CDR3 protein. The sample carries a few hundred thousand distinct CDR3 sequences, around 20% recorded once. Trimming cost V 6 bases and J 1 base, with 9 bases left between them. CDR1 MGHDK and CDR2 SYGVNS come from the germline V gene. This CDR3 contains 14 residues. The origin of this receptor is a human donor who donated a stem cell graft to a child with acute myeloid leukemia. J is TRBJ2-2 and V is TRBV25-1, with D unclear. Sequencing was performed on PBMCs from the stem cell graft donor, taken from the stem cell graft. CDR3 in amino acids: CASRASLNTGELFF. The CDR3 DNA reads TGTGCCAGCAGGGCGAGCCTGAACACCGGGGAGCTGTTTTTT.